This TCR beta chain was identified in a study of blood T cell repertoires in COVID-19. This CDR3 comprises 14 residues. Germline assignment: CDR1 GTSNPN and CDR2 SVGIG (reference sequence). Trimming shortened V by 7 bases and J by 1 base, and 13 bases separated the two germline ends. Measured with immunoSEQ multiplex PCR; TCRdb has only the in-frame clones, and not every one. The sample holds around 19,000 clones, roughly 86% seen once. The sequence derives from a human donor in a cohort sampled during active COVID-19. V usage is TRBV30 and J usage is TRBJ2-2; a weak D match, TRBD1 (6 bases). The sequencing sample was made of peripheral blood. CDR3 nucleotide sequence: TGTGCCTTACCCGGACAGTTGAACACCGGGGAGCTGTTTTTT. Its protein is CALPGQLNTGELFF. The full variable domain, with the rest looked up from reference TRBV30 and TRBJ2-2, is SQTIHQWPATLVQPVGSPLSLECTVEGTSNPNLYWYRQAAGRGLQLLFYSVGIGQISSEVPQNLSASRPQDRQFILSSKKLLLSDSGFYLCALPGQLNTGELFFGEGSRLTVL.